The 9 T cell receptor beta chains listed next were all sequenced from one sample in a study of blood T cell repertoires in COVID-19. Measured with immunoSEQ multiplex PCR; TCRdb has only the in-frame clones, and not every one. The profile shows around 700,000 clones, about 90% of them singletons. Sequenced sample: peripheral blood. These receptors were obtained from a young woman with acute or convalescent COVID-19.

The CDR3 bases are TGTGCCAGCAATGATTACCGACCGGGAAGTGATTCACCCCTCCACTTT. Its translation is CASNDYRPGSDSPLHF. The rearrangement links TRBV5-6 to TRBJ1-6; D uncertain. Germline values: CDR1 SGHDT, CDR2 YYEEEE. The CDR3 contains 16 residues. V was clipped by 6 bases and J by 8 bases, with 21 bases between them.

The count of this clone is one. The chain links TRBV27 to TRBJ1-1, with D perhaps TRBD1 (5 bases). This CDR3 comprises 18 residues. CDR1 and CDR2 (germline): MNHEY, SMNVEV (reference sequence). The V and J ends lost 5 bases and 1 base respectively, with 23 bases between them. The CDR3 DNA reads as TGTGCCAGCAGTAAAACGAACATAGGGGCCTCCTCGAACACTGAAGCTTTCTTT. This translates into CASSKTNIGASSNTEAFF.

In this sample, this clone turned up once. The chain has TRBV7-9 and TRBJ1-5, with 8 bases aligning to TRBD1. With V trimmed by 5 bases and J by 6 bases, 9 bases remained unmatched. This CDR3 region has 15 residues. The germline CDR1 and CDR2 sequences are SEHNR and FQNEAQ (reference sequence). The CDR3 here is CASSLGQGRGQPQHF. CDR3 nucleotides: TGTGCCAGCAGCCTAGGACAGGGCCGGGGTCAGCCCCAGCATTTT. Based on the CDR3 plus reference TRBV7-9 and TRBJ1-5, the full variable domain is DTGVSQNPRHKITKRGQNVTFRCDPISEHNRLYWYRQTLGQGPEFLTYFQNEAQLEKSRLLSDRFSAERPKGSFSTLEIQRTEQGDSAMYLCASSLGQGRGQPQHFGDGTRLSIL.

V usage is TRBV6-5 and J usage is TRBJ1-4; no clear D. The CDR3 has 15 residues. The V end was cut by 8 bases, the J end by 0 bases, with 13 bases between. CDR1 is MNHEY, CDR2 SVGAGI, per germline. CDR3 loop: CASVLGGATNEKLFF. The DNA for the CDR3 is TGTGCCAGCGTGTTAGGCGGTGCAACTAATGAAAAACTGTTTTTT.

CDR3 sequence: CASAEGLSGNTIYF. The CDR3 DNA reads as TGCGCCAGCGCGGAGGGGCTCTCTGGAAACACCATATATTTT. The chain uses TRBV5-1 and TRBJ1-3; perhaps TRBD1 as D (5 bases). Trimming took 7 bases from V and 0 from J, leaving 11 bases between them. The CDR3 sequence is 14 residues long. The germline V gene encodes CDR1 SGHRS and CDR2 YFSETQ.

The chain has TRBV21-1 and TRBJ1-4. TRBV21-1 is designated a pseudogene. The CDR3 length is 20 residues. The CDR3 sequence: CASSPSPKGDISAGNEKLFF. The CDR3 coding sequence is TGTGCCAGCAGCCCCTCCCCAAAGGGCGACATCTCCGCGGGTAATGAAAAACTGTTTTTT.

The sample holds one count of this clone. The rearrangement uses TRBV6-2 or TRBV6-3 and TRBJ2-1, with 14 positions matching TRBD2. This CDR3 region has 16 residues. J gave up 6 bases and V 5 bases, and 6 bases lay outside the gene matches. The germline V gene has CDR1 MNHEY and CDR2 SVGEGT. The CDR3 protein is CASSLTSGGEPNEQFF. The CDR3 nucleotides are TGTGCCAGCAGTCTGACTAGCGGGGGGGAACCCAATGAGCAGTTCTTC.

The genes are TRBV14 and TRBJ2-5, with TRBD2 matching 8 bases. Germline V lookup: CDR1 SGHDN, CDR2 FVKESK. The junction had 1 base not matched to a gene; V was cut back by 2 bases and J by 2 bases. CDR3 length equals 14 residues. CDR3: CASSQRGGQETQYF. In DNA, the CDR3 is TGTGCCAGCAGCCAACGGGGGGGGCAAGAGACCCAGTACTTC.

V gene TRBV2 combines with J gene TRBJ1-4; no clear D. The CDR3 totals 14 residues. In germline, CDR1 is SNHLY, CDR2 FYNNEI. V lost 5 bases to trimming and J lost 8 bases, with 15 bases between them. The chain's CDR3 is CASSQAFYAEKLFF. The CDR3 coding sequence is TGTGCCAGCAGTCAGGCCTTTTACGCCGAAAAACTGTTTTTT.